One TCR beta chain is described in this entry. Its target is unknown. This sample is part of a study of cytomegalovirus exposure and HLA in healthy donors. The validation cohort, a group of under 150 subjects, included the donors and was separate from the roughly 720-subject first cohort. The CDR3 contains 13 residues. Germline V lookup: CDR1 MDHEN, CDR2 SYDVKM. With 0 bases removed from V and 9 bases from J, the gap between germline ends came to 9 bases. The study's findings and limits: The study labeled roughly 160 TCR beta chains cytomegalovirus-associated. The tendency of first-cohort TCR clusters to co-occur in the approximately 110 validation repertoires was identified by a subsequent analysis.

Generated by immunoSEQ multiplex PCR, the TCRdb table keeps only in-frame clones and is missing some. The repertoire consists of about 300,000 clones, with approximately 90% occurring once and the leading ten covering over 0.85%. The source of this sequence is a woman aged 18-30 years in good health and CMV-seronegative. Sequencing was carried out using PBMCs. V and J are TRBV28 and TRBJ2-1, with D maybe TRBD2 (5 bases). The CDR3 is CASSLWVEGEQFF. The CDR3, as DNA: TGTGCCAGCAGTTTATGGGTTGAGGGTGAGCAGTTCTTC.